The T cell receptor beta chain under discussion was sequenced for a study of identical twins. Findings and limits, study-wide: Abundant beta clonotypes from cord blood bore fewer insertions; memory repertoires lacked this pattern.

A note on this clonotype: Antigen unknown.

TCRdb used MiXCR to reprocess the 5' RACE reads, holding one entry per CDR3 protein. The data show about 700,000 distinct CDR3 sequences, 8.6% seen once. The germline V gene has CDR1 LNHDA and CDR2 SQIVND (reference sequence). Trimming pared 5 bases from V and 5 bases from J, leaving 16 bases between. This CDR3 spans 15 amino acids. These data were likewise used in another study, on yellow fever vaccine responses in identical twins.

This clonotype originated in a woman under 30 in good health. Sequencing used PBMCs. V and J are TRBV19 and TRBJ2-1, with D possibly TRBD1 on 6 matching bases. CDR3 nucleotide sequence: TGTGCCAGTAGTCCCCGGCAGGGGTCCAACAATGAGCAGTTCTTC. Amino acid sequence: CASSPRQGSNNEQFF.